Shown below are 5 T cell receptor beta chains from a single sample sequenced in a study of blood T cell repertoires in COVID-19. Generated by immunoSEQ multiplex PCR, the TCRdb table keeps only in-frame clones and is missing some. The sample carries 330,000 or so clones, over 80% recorded once. Source material: PBMCs or T cells enriched from blood (not recorded which). All receptors derive from a young man who had recovered from COVID-19.

The V gene is TRBV5-5, the J gene TRBJ1-5, with 7 bases matching TRBD1. The germline CDR1 and CDR2 sequences are SGHKS and YYEKEE (reference sequence). V trimming: 1 base; J trimming: 4 bases; junction bases outside the gene matches: 8. The CDR3 consists of 16 residues. For the CDR3, the DNA is TGTGCCAGCAGCTTGCAGGCCGCAGGGGGAAATCAGCCCCAGCATTTT. Its protein is CASSLQAAGGNQPQHF.

The chain employs TRBV25-1 and TRBJ1-1; D not resolved. Trimming left V 6 bases short and J 1 base short, with 9 bases between. This CDR3 comprises 13 residues. The germline gives CDR1 MGHDK, CDR2 SYGVNS. The CDR3 DNA is TGTGCCAGCAGGGTACTGCCGAACACTGAAGCTTTCTTT. Protein sequence: CASRVLPNTEAFF.

The chain carries TRBV5-1 and TRBJ1-4, with 7 bases fitting TRBD1. This CDR3 region has 15 residues. After removal of 3 bases from V and 2 bases from J, the junction contained 4 bases not matched to a gene. Germline-derived CDR1 and CDR2 are SGHRS and YFSETQ. CDR3 DNA: TGCGCCAGCAGCTCTACAGGGGAGACTAATGAAAAACTGTTTTTT. Protein: CASSSTGETNEKLFF.

The chain couples TRBV5-1 to TRBJ1-5; TRBD1 matches 9 bases. V lost 4 bases to trimming and J lost 4 bases; unmatched junction nucleotides: 6. From germline, CDR1 is SGHRS and CDR2 YFSETQ. The CDR3 length is 15 residues. As DNA, the CDR3 is TGCGCCAGCAGCCAGACCGGGACAGGGAATCAGCCCCAGCATTTT. Translating it yields CASSQTGTGNQPQHF.

J is TRBJ2-2 and V is TRBV12-5, with D tentatively TRBD1 (6 bases). The germline gives CDR1 LGHNT, CDR2 FRNRAP. This CDR3 contains 16 residues. V shed 1 base and J shed 5 bases, with 14 bases lying between them. The CDR3 DNA sequence: TGTGCTAGTGGTTTGGAACAGGGTTGGGCTACCGGGGAGCTGTTTTTT. This encodes CASGLEQGWATGELFF.